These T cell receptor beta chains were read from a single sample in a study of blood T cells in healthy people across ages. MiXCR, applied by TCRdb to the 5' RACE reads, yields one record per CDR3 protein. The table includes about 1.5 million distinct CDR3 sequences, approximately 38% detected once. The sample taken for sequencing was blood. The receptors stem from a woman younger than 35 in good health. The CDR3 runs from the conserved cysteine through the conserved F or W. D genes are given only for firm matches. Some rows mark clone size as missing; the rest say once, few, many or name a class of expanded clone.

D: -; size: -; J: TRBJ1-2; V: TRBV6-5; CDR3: CASSTRTVYGYTF; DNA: TGTGCCAGCAGTACCCGGACGGTCTATGGCTACACCTTC
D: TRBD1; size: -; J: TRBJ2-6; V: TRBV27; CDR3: CASRQGAGANVLTF; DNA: TGTGCCAGCAGGCAGGGGGCTGGGGCCAACGTCCTGACTTTC
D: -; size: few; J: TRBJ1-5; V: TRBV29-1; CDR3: CSVQGDTSNQPQHF; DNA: TGCAGCGTTCAGGGAGACACTAGCAATCAGCCCCAGCATTTT
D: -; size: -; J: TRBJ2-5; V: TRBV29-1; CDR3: CSVSGLEETQYF; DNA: TGCAGCGTTAGCGGCCTAGAAGAGACCCAGTACTTC
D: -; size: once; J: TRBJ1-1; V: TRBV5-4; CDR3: CASSFSITGRNTEAFF; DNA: TGTGCCAGCAGCTTTTCCATAACAGGAAGGAACACTGAAGCTTTCTTT
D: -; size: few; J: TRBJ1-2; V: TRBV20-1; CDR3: CSATPRGNYGYTF; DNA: TGCAGTGCCACCCCTCGGGGGAACTATGGCTACACCTTC
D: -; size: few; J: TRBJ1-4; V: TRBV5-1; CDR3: CASSGESATNEKLFF; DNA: TGCGCCAGCAGCGGAGAGTCTGCAACTAATGAAAAACTGTTTTTT
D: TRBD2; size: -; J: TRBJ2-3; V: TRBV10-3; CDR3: CAISESVSGGFTDTQYF; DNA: TGTGCCATCAGTGAGTCGGTTAGCGGGGGATTCACAGATACGCAGTATTTT
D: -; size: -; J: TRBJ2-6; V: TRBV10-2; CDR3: CATLAGGAGANVLTF; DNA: TGCGCCACCCTAGCCGGAGGGGCTGGGGCCAACGTCCTGACTTTC
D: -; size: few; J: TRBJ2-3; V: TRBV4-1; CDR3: CASSQVTDDTDTQYF; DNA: TGCGCCAGCAGCCAAGTAACGGACGACACAGATACGCAGTATTTT
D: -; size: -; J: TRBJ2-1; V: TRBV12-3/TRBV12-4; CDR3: CASSSRTSSGEQFF; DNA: TGTGCCAGCAGTTCCCGAACTAGTTCGGGTGAGCAGTTCTTC
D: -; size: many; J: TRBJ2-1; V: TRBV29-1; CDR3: CSVEGSGRDNEQFF; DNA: TGCAGCGTTGAAGGAAGCGGGCGGGACAATGAGCAGTTCTTC
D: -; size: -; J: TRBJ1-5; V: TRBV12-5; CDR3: CASGLVRQPQHF; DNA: TGTGCTAGTGGTTTGGTACGTCAGCCCCAGCATTTT
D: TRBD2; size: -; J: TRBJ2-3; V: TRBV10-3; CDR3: CAISDYPRSGGSTDTQYF; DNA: TGTGCCATCAGTGATTACCCCAGGAGCGGGGGAAGCACAGATACGCAGTATTTT
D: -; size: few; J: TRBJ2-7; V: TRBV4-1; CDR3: CASSQDIGLVSEQYF; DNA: TGCGCCAGCAGCCAAGATATCGGACTGGTTAGCGAGCAGTACTTC
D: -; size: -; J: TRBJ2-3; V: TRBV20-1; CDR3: CSAYPGRDTDTQYF; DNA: TGCAGTGCCTACCCCGGAAGGGACACAGATACGCAGTATTTT
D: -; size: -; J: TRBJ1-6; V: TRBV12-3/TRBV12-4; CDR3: CASSFRASPTLHF; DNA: TGTGCCAGCAGTTTCCGGGCCAGTCCAACTCTCCACTTT
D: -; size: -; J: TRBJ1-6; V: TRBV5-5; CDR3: CASSLALSGSHNSPLHF; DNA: TGTGCCAGCAGCTTGGCCCTGTCAGGGTCCCATAATTCACCCCTCCACTTT
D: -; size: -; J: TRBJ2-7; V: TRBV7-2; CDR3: CASSFTDGSYEQYF; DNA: TGTGCCAGCAGCTTTACAGACGGGTCCTACGAGCAGTACTTC
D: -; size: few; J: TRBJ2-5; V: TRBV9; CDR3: CASSVGVGETQYF; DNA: TGTGCCAGCAGCGTAGGAGTCGGAGAGACCCAGTACTTC
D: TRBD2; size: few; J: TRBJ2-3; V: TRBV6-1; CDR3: CASRRGLAGGNTDTQYF; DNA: TGTGCCAGCAGGAGAGGACTAGCGGGAGGTAACACAGATACGCAGTATTTT
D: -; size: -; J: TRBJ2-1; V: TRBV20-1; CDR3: CSASPWGESNEQFF; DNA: TGCAGTGCTAGTCCGTGGGGAGAGTCGAATGAGCAGTTCTTC
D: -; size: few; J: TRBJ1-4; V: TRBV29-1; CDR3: CSVDTLTGEEEKLFF; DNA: TGCAGCGTCGACACCCTTACGGGAGAGGAAGAAAAACTGTTTTTT
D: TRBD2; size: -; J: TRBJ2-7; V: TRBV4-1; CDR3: CASSQAMQGFSGRTSYEQYF; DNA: TGCGCCAGCAGCCAAGCCATGCAGGGCTTTAGCGGGAGGACCTCCTACGAGCAGTACTTC
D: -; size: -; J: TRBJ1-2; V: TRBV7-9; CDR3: CASSLSPTGYTF; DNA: TGTGCCAGCAGCTTAAGCCCAACCGGCTACACCTTC
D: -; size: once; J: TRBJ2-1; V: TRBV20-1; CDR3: CSTRNGGPSYNEQFF; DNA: TGCAGTACTAGAAACGGGGGCCCCTCCTACAATGAGCAGTTCTTC
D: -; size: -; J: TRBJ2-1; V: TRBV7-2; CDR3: CASGSRGGEQFF; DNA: TGTGCCAGCGGGTCGCGAGGTGGTGAGCAGTTCTTC
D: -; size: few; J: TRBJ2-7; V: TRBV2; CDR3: CASTPYPAGPSYEQYF; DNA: TGTGCCAGCACTCCCTATCCGGCAGGGCCCTCCTACGAGCAGTACTTC
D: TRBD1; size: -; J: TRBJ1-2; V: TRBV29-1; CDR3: CSARTGESDGYTF; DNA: TGCAGCGCAAGGACAGGGGAGTCTGATGGCTACACCTTC
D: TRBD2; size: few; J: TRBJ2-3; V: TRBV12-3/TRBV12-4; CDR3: CASSPGTSGGWFGTQYF; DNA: TGTGCCAGCAGTCCGGGGACTAGCGGGGGTTGGTTTGGTACGCAGTATTTT